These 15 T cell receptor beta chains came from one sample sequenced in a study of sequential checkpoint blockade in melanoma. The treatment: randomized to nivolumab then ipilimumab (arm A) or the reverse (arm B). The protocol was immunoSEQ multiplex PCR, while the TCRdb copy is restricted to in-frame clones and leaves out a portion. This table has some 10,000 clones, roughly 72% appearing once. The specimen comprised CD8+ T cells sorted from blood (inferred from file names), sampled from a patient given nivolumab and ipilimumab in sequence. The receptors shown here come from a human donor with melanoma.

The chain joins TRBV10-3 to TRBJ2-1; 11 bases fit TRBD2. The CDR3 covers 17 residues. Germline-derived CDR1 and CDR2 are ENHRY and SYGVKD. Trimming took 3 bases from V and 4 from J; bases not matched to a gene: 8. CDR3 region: CAISEGLAGGLYNEQFF. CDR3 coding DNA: TGTGCCATCAGTGAAGGGCTAGCGGGGGGATTGTACAATGAGCAGTTCTTC.

Here the CDR3 DNA reads TGCGCCAGCAGCTTGGGGGGAGTGATCGAGCAGTACTTC. Amino acid sequence: CASSLGGVIEQYF. The chain recombines TRBV5-1 with TRBJ2-7; weak D call: TRBD2 (5 bases). This CDR3 has 13 residues. With 0 bases removed from V and 6 bases from J, the gap between germline ends came to 10 bases. Germline loops: CDR1 SGHRS, CDR2 YFSETQ.

The CDR3 loop is CASSQGETGVKANYGYTF. The CDR3 DNA reads as TGTGCCAGCAGCCAAGGAGAGACAGGGGTGAAAGCTAACTATGGCTACACCTTC. The V gene is TRBV4-2, the J gene TRBJ1-2; 8 nucleotides align to TRBD1. CDR3 length: 18 amino acids. Germline-derived CDR1 and CDR2 are LGHNA and YNFKEQ. The V segment lost 1 base and the J segment 0 bases; nucleotides outside the gene matches: 10.

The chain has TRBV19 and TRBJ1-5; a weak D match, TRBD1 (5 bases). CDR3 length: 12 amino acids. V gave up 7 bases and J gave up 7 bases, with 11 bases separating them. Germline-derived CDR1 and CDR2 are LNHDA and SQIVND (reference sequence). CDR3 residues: CASTMGGQPQHF. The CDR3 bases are TGTGCCAGTACCATGGGGGGGCAGCCCCAGCATTTT.

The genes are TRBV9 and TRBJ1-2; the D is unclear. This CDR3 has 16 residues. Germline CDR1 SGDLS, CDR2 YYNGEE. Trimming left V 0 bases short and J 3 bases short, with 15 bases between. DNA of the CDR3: TGTGCCAGCAGCGTAGCTACTCGGGGAGACGACTATGGCTACACCTTC. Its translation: CASSVATRGDDYGYTF.

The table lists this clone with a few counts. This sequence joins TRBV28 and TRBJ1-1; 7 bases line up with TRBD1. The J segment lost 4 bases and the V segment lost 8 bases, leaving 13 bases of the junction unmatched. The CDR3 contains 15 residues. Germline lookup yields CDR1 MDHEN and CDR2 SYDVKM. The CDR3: CASFEGMTGFTEAFF. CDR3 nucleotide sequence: TGTGCCAGCTTCGAGGGGATGACAGGGTTCACTGAAGCTTTCTTT.

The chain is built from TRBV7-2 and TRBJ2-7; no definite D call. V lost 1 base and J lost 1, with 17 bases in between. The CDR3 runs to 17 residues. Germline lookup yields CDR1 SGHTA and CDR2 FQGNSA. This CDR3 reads CASSLGLAEVFSYEQYF. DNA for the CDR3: TGTGCCAGCAGCTTAGGGCTGGCAGAAGTTTTTTCCTACGAGCAGTACTTC.

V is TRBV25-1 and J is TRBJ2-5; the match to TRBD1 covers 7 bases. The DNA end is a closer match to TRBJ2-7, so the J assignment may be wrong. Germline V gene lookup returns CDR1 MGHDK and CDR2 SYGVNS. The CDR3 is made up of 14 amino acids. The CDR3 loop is CASRGQDLAYEQYF. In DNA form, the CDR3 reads TGTGCCAGCAGAGGACAGGACCTTGCCTACGAGCAGTACTTC.

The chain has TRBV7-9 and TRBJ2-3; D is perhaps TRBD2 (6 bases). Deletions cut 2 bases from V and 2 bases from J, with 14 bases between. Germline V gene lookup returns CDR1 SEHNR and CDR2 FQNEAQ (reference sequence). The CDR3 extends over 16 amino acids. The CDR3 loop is CASSLFPSVTTDTQYF. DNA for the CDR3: TGTGCCAGCAGCTTATTCCCTAGCGTTACCACAGATACGCAGTATTTT.

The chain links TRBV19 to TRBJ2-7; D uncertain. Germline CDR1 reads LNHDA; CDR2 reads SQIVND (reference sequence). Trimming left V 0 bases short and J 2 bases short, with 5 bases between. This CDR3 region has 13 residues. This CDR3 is CASSIEGPYEQYF. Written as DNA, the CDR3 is TGTGCCAGTAGTATAGAGGGCCCCTACGAGCAGTACTTC.

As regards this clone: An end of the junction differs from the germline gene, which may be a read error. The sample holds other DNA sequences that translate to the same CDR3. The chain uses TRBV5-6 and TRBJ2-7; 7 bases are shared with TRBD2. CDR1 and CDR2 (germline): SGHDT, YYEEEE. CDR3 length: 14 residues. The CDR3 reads CASSLEGLPYEQYF. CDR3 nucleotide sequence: TGTGCCAGCAGCTTGGAGGGACTACCCTACGAACAGTACTTC.

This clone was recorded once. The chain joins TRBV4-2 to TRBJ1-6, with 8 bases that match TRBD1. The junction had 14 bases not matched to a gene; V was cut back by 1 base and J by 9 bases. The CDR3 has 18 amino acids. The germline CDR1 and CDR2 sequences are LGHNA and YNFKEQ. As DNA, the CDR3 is TGTGCCAGCAGCCAAGCAGGGGGCCCCAGGTCGATATTTTCACCCCTCCACTTT. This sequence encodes CASSQAGGPRSIFSPLHF.

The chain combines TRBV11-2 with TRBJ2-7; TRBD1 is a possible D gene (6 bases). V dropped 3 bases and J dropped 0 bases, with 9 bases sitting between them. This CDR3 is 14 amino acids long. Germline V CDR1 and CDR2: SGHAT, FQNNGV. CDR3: CASSFAGVSYEQYF. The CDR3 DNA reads TGTGCCAGCAGCTTCGCAGGGGTCTCCTACGAGCAGTACTTC.

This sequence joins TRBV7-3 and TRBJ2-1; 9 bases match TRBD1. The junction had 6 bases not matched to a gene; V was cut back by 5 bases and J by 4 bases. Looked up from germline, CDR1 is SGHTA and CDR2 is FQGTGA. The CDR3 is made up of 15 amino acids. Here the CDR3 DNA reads TGTGCCAGCAGCGAGGGACAGGGACTGTACAATGAGCAGTTCTTC. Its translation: CASSEGQGLYNEQFF.

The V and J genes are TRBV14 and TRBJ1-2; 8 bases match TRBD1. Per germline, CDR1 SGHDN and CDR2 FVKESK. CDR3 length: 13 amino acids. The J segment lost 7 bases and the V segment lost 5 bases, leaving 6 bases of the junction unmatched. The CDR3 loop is CASSATGEGGYTF. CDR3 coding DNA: TGTGCCAGCAGCGCGACAGGGGAAGGTGGCTACACCTTC. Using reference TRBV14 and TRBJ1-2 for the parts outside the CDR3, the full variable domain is EAGVTQFPSHSVIEKGQTVTLRCDPISGHDNLYWYRRVMGKEIKFLLHFVKESKQDESGMPNNRFLAERTGGTYSTLKVQPAELEDSGVYFCASSATGEGGYTFGSGTRLTVV.